This T cell receptor (beta chain) was retrieved from a study of blood T cell repertoires in COVID-19. About the research overall: The samples span acute and convalescent COVID-19 from the United States, Italy and Spain.

TCRdb's table, derived via immunoSEQ multiplex PCR, lists solely in-frame clones and lacks some. The table includes fewer than 250,000 clones, approximately 80% detected once. Germline V gene sequence: CDR1 LGHDT, CDR2 YNNKEL (reference sequence). V was cut by 1 base and J by 5 bases, with 12 bases left in between. This CDR3 spans 14 amino acids. Sequenced input: peripheral blood. This TCR came from a woman aged 80 or over with COVID-19, enrolled during active disease. The chain recombines TRBV3-1 (or the pseudogene TRBV3-2) with TRBJ2-7, with D possibly TRBD2 on 5 matching bases. CDR3 amino acids: CASSQGTLPNEQYF. CDR3 sequence (DNA): TGTGCCAGCAGCCAAGGGACTCTCCCCAACGAGCAGTACTTC.